This T cell receptor (beta chain) was sequenced for a study of breast tumors, draining lymph nodes, adjacent tissues. Study-wide findings and caveats: Most tumor T cells seemingly derive from lymph node, then expand in tumor.

On this clonotype: Its antigen remains unidentified.

MiXCR, run by TCRdb on the multiplex PCR reads, gives a single entry per CDR3 protein. The table shows around 230,000 distinct CDR3 sequences, with about 30% occurring only once. This CDR3 is 15 amino acids long. Germline V gene data show CDR1 as SGDLS and CDR2 as YYNGEE. Trimming removed 3 bases at V and 11 bases at J, with 23 bases between. Samples came from axillary lymph nodes draining the breast cancer. The receptor was derived from a female donor with breast cancer. Some clones in this sample may be carry-over from other donors' samples. The specimen sequenced was axillary lymph node tissue. The chain joins TRBV9 to TRBJ1-2; possible D gene TRBD1, 5 bases. The chain's CDR3 is CASSANKERGYGYTF. In DNA form, the CDR3 reads TGTGCCAGCAGCGCAAACAAAGAGCGGGGGTACGGTTACACCTTC.